The clone carrying this T cell receptor beta chain showed up just once. This sample is part of a study of blood T cell repertoires in COVID-19. CDR1 LGHDT and CDR2 YNNKEL come from the germline V gene (reference sequence). With V trimmed by 6 bases and J by 4 bases, 10 bases remained unmatched. The CDR3 consists of 15 residues. Methods used by the authors: Nucleated cell counts were estimated from reference gene primer amplification. Assay used: immunoSEQ multiplex PCR; TCRdb lists only in-frame clones, some missing. The D gene and trimming were derived from the DNA, and the V and J assignments and clone size from that table. In the table there are around 700,000 clones, more than 80% of which are singletons.

Sample: peripheral blood. The source of this sequence is a woman younger than 35 with acute or convalescent COVID-19. This chain links TRBV3-1 (or the pseudogene TRBV3-2) with TRBJ1-1; TRBD1 agrees at 8 bases. The CDR3 here is CASRAGGEMSTEAFF. The CDR3 DNA reads as TGTGCCAGCAGAGCAGGGGGCGAGATGAGCACTGAAGCTTTCTTT.